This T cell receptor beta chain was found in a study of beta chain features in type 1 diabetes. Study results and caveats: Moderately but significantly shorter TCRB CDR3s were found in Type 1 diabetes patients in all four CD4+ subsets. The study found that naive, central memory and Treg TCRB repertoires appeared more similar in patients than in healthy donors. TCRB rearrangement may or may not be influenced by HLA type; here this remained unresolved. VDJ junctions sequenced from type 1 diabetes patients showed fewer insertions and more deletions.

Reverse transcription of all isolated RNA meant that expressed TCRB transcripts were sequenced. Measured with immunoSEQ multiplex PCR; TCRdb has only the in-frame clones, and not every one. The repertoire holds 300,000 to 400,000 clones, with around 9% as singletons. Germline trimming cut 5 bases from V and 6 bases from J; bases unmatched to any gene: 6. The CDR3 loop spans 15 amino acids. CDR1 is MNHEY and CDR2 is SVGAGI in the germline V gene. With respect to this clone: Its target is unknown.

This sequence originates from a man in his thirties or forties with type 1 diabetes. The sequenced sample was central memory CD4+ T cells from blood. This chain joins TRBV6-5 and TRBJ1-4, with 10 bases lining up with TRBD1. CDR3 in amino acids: CASSRGQGGDEKLFF. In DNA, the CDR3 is TGTGCCAGCAGTCGAGGACAGGGGGGGGATGAAAAACTGTTTTTT.